The 5 T cell receptor beta chains in this list originate from one sample, sequenced in a study of blood T cell repertoires in COVID-19. Libraries were prepared by immunoSEQ multiplex PCR; TCRdb keeps only in-frame clonotypes and omits some of them. The profile shows 350,000 to 400,000 clones, 80% to 90% of them singletons. The sequencing sample was made of PBMCs or T cells enriched from blood (not recorded which). The source is a man between 18 and 35 years old who had recovered from COVID-19.

This chain uses TRBV7-9 with TRBJ1-5; no firm D call. Germline values: CDR1 SEHNR, CDR2 FQNEAQ (reference sequence). This CDR3 comprises 14 residues. The V end lost 5 bases, the J end lost 0 bases, and 8 bases lay between the germline ends. CDR3 protein: CASSPIFSNQPQHF. CDR3 coding DNA: TGTGCCAGCAGCCCTATATTTAGCAATCAGCCCCAGCATTTT.

V gene TRBV6-6 combines with J gene TRBJ2-1; 9 bases align to TRBD1. The V gene end was trimmed by 0 bases and the J gene end by 6 bases; junction bases not matched to a gene: 6. CDR3 size: 16 residues. Looked up from germline, CDR1 is MNHNY and CDR2 is SVGAGI (reference sequence). This CDR3 is CASSYSRDREFNEQFF. Here the CDR3 DNA reads TGTGCCAGCAGTTACTCAAGGGACAGGGAGTTCAATGAGCAGTTCTTC.

This clone was observed a few times. J is TRBJ2-3 and V is TRBV15, with D perhaps matching TRBD1 (6 bases). The CDR3 is 15 amino acids. CDR1 and CDR2 (germline): LNHNV, YYDKDF (reference sequence). The V end lost 1 base, the J end lost 1 base, and 9 bases lay between the germline ends. CDR3 coding DNA: TGTGCCACCAGCAGAGCAGGGGTCGGCACAGATACGCAGTATTTT. It codes for CATSRAGVGTDTQYF. Full variable domain (missing parts from reference TRBV15 and TRBJ2-3): DAMVIQNPRYQVTQFGKPVTLSCSQTLNHNVMYWYQQKSSQAPKLLFHYYDKDFNNEADTPDNFQSRRPNTSFCFLDIRSPGLGDTAMYLCATSRAGVGTDTQYFGPGTRLTVL.

The rearrangement joins TRBV3-1 (or the pseudogene TRBV3-2) to TRBJ1-1, with a weak D call TRBD1 (5 bases). This CDR3 spans 15 amino acids. Germline V gene data show CDR1 as LGHDT and CDR2 as YNNKEL (reference sequence). The germline V and J ends were trimmed by 0 bases and 5 bases, with 13 bases remaining between them. The DNA of the CDR3 is TGTGCCAGCAGCCAAGAGCGGTTGCGGGGGACTGAAGCTTTCTTT. This translates into CASSQERLRGTEAFF.

The chain recombines TRBV5-8 with TRBJ2-7; possibly TRBD2 for D (5 bases). The CDR3 runs to 15 residues. V shed 7 bases and J shed 0 bases, with 17 bases lying between them. The germline gives CDR1 SGHTS, CDR2 YDEGEE. DNA for the CDR3: TGTGCCAGCGGAACCGTCCTGGGGAGCTCCTACGAGCAGTACTTC. Residues: CASGTVLGSSYEQYF. Full variable domain (remainder filled in from reference TRBV5-8 and TRBJ2-7): EAGVTQSPTHLIKTRGQQATLRCSPISGHTSVYWYQQALGLGLQFLLWYDEGEERNRGNFPPRFSGRQFPNYSSELNVNALELEDSALYLCASGTVLGSSYEQYFGPGTRLTVT.